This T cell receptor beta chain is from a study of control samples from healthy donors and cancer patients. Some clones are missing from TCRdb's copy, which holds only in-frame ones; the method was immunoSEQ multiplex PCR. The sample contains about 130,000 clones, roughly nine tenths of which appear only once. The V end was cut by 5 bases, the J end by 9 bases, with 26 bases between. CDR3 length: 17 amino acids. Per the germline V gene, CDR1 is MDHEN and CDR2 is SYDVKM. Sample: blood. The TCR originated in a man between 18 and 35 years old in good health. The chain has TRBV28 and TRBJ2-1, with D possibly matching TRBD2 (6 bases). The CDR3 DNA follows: TGTGCCAGCAGTCCTAACACCGGGACCCGGGGGTGGGGTGAGCAGTTCTTC. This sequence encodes CASSPNTGTRGWGEQFF. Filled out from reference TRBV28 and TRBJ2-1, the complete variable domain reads DVKVTQSSRYLVKRTGEKVFLECVQDMDHENMFWYRQDPGLGLRLIYFSYDVKMKEKGDIPEGYSVSREKKERFSLILESASTNQTSMYLCASSPNTGTRGWGEQFFGPGTRLTVL.